This TCR beta chain derives from a study of blood T cells in healthy people across ages. General study findings and limits: Both naive CD4+ cell counts and diversity were greater in long-lived donors than in aged donors. Measured against age, TCR beta diversity per million T cells decreased in a roughly linear manner. The study lacked donor CMV status, which possibly confounded expanded clonotype changes.

Trimming shortened V by 2 bases and J by 8 bases, and 8 bases separated the two germline ends. Germline V gene data show CDR1 as LGHNA and CDR2 as YSLEER. This CDR3 region has 12 residues. This clonotype was detected only a few times. What it binds is unknown. Sample-barcoded 5' priming and a J-beta primer mix drove a second PCR of about 6 to 12 cycles. TCRdb passed the 5' RACE reads through MiXCR, listing each CDR3 protein once. The sample includes about 2 million distinct CDR3 sequences, around half of them seen just once. There were at least 5.5 micrograms of total RNA extracted from every sample. J is TRBJ2-3 and V is TRBV4-3; a weak D match, TRBD2 (7 bases). This clonotype was sampled from a woman between 40 and 55 years old in good health. What was sequenced was blood. The CDR3 DNA reads as TGCGCCAGCAGCCAACGGGGGGCTACGCAGTATTTT. This codes for CASSQRGATQYF.